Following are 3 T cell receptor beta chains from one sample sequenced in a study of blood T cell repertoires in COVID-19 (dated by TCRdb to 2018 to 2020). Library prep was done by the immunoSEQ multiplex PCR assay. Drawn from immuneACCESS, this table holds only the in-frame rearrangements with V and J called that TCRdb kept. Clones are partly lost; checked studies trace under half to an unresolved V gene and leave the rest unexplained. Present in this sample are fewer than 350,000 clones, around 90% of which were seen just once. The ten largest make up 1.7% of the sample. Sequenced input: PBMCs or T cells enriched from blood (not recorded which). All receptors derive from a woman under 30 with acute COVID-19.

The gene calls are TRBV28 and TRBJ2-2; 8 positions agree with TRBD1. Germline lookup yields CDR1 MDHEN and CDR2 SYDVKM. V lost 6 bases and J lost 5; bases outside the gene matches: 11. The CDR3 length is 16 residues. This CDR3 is CASRIMGTGRTGELFF. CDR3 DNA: TGTGCCAGCAGGATTATGGGGACAGGCCGGACCGGGGAGCTGTTTTTT.

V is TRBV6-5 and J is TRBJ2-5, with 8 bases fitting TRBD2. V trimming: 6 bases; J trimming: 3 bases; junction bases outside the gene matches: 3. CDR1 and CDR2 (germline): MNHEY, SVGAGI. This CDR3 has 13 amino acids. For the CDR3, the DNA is TGTGCCAGCAGGGGACTAGGGGAAGAGACCCAGTACTTC. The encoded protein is CASRGLGEETQYF.

CDR3 loop: CASSLGSSGNTGELFF. CDR3 coding DNA: TGTGCCAGCAGCTTAGGCAGTAGCGGAAACACCGGGGAGCTGTTTTTT. The chain couples TRBV11-2 to TRBJ2-2, with D maybe TRBD2 (6 bases). Germline V gives CDR1 SGHAT, CDR2 FQNNGV. This CDR3 contains 16 residues. With 1 base removed from V and 2 bases from J, the gap between germline ends came to 11 bases.